This T cell receptor beta chain was sequenced for a study of blood T cells in healthy people across ages. The study, taken as a whole, reports: The recorded TCR beta diversity per million T cells decreased in a roughly linear manner with age. Because donor CMV status was unknown, expanded clonotype changes were possibly confounded.

A second PCR of 7 to 11 cycles used a sample-barcoded 5' primer and a J-beta primer mix. TCRdb re-derived calls from the 5' RACE reads in MiXCR, one entry per CDR3 protein. This sample has approximately 580,000 distinct CDR3 sequences; about 24% occur once, and the top ten carry just under 9%. A few counts support this clonotype. The antigen is not known. These data were also filed under a second study, of T cells of mothers and their children. That paper adds: An overlap that was slightly higher, though non-significant, was seen in related mother-child pairs versus unrelated pairs.

The TCR comes from a boy aged 5-17 years in good health. Sequencing was carried out using blood.

DNA of the CDR3: TGTGCCAGCAGTTTAGTCGGGGGGGGTGGAGATACGCAGTATTTT. Its protein is CASSLVGGGGDTQYF. The gene calls are TRBV12-3 or TRBV12-4 and TRBJ2-3, with TRBD2 matching 8 bases. Losses at the gene ends were 1 base for V and 5 bases for J; bases not matched to a gene: 5. The CDR3 is 15 amino acids.